A single sample gave rise to the 31 T cell receptor beta chains below, sequenced in a study of CDR3 diversity in severe acne (dated by TCRdb to between 2019 and 2020). Receptors were amplified or captured by PCR. Instrument used: Illumina HiSeq 2000. The public reads were reprocessed in TCRdb via fastp at Q25 and MiXCR, keeping in-frame beta chains. Duplicate CDR3 protein sequences are folded into a single record with the most common DNA and genes. The sample contains approximately 90,000 distinct CDR3 sequences, 49% of them found a single time. Roughly 12% of the sample goes to the ten largest clones. Sample: blood. The source of these receptors is a male donor with severe acne vulgaris.

A word on this clonotype: Since a much larger clone is just one base distant, this may be a read error. V is TRBV5-5 and J is TRBJ2-7, with TRBD1 matching over 8 bases. Germline V CDR1 and CDR2: SGHKS, YYEKEE (reference sequence). The CDR3 spans 15 residues. Here the CDR3 reads CASSLGQGIYYKQYF. The CDR3 nucleotides are TGTGCCAGCAGCTTGGGACAGGGGATTTACTACAAGCAGTACTTC.

This clonotype was seen ten or more times. The chain employs TRBV7-6 and TRBJ2-5; 7 bases are a match to TRBD2. J gave up 5 bases and V 4 bases, and 7 bases lay outside the gene matches. Germline CDR1 and CDR2: SGHVS and FNYEAQ. The CDR3 has 14 amino acids. CDR3 in amino acids: CASSWTREGETQYF. The CDR3 DNA is TGTGCCAGCAGCTGGACTAGAGAAGGCGAGACCCAGTACTTC.

This chain uses TRBV7-6 with TRBJ2-3; D might be TRBD2 (5 bases). V was clipped by 6 bases and J by 4 bases, with 11 bases between them. Germline lookup yields CDR1 SGHVS and CDR2 FNYEAQ. This CDR3 comprises 13 residues. In DNA, the CDR3 is TGTGCCAGCAGTTCCCCACTAGCAGATACGCAGTATTTT. This sequence encodes CASSSPLADTQYF.

V and J are TRBV7-2 and TRBJ2-6; 7 nucleotides line up with TRBD1. Germline V gives CDR1 SGHTA, CDR2 FQGNSA. V shed 4 bases, J shed 0 bases, and the junction held 9 bases outside the gene matches. This CDR3 has 18 residues. CDR3 in amino acids: CASSWAGTANSGANVLTF. In nucleotides, the CDR3 is TGTGCCAGCAGCTGGGCCGGGACAGCGAACTCTGGGGCCAACGTCCTGACTTTC. The full variable domain, with the rest looked up from reference TRBV7-2 and TRBJ2-6, is GAGVSQSPSNKVTEKGKDVELRCDPISGHTALYWYRQSLGQGLEFLIYFQGNSAPDKSGLPSDRFSAERTGGSVSTLTIQRTQQEDSAVYLCASSWAGTANSGANVLTFGAGSRLTVL.

J is TRBJ2-7 and V is TRBV29-1; possibly TRBD2 for D (6 bases). With 0 bases removed from V and 2 bases from J, the gap between germline ends came to 11 bases. The CDR3 spans 14 residues. Germline-derived CDR1 and CDR2 are SQVTM and ANQGSEA. The CDR3 loop is CSVEDTTSPYEQYF. The CDR3 coding sequence is TGCAGCGTTGAAGATACAACTAGCCCCTACGAGCAGTACTTC.

This chain uses TRBV5-8 with TRBJ2-1; a weak D match, TRBD2 (6 bases). The V end lost 3 bases, the J end lost 12 bases, and 25 bases lay between the germline ends. Germline V gene data show CDR1 as SGHTS and CDR2 as YDEGEE. This CDR3 contains 16 residues. This CDR3 is CASSSRRTRDSNGQFF. CDR3 in DNA: TGTGCCAGCAGCTCCCGCAGAACCCGGGACTCTAACGGGCAGTTCTTC.

The CDR3 nucleotides are TGTGCCATCTGGAGGGACAGGCCCTCCTACGAGCAGTACTTC. It is translated as CAIWRDRPSYEQYF. The rearrangement joins TRBV10-3 to TRBJ2-7; 8 nucleotides match TRBD1. After removal of 8 bases from V and 0 bases from J, the junction contained 6 bases not matched to a gene. Germline CDR1 is ENHRY and CDR2 is SYGVKD. The CDR3 is made up of 14 amino acids.

The chain joins TRBV4-1 to TRBJ1-2, with 8 nucleotides matching TRBD1. V lost 4 bases to trimming and J lost 5 bases; unmatched junction nucleotides: 15. Looked up from germline, CDR1 is MGHRA and CDR2 is YSYEKL. This CDR3 spans 17 amino acids. CDR3 residues: CASSLRGEVGTGYGYTF. In DNA, the CDR3 is TGCGCCAGCAGCCTAAGGGGAGAAGTCGGGACAGGTTATGGCTACACCTTC.

This clonotype was detected many times. The chain has TRBV3-1 and TRBJ2-7; tentatively, D is TRBD2 (6 bases). The CDR3 loop spans 14 amino acids. The ends were cut back, 1 base at V and 3 bases at J, with 10 bases in the middle. Germline lookup yields CDR1 LGHDT and CDR2 YNNKEL (reference sequence). The CDR3 DNA is TGTGCCAGCAGCCAAGCGGGAGAAGGCTACGAGCAGTACTTC. This encodes CASSQAGEGYEQYF.

V is TRBV28 and J is TRBJ1-5; tentative D call: TRBD1 (6 bases). Trimming shortened V by 1 base and J by 7 bases, and 11 bases separated the two germline ends. The germline V gene encodes CDR1 MDHEN and CDR2 SYDVKM. The CDR3 extends over 14 amino acids. The CDR3 region has the DNA TGTGCCAGCAGTTTATCAGGGGTCCGACAGCCCCAGCATTTT. This codes for CASSLSGVRQPQHF.

V usage is TRBV27 and J usage is TRBJ2-5, with 10 bases matching TRBD2. The CDR3 has 16 amino acids. Germline assignment: CDR1 MNHEY and CDR2 SMNVEV (reference sequence). Trimming at V came to 0 bases and at J to 2 bases, leaving 3 bases not matched to a gene. DNA of the CDR3: TGTGCCAGCAGTTTATCAGGACTAGCGGCTCAAGAGACCCAGTACTTC. The encoded protein is CASSLSGLAAQETQYF.

On this clonotype itself: This may stem from a read error, because a much larger clone lies one nucleotide away. This sequence joins TRBV2 and TRBJ2-5, with D perhaps TRBD1 (5 bases). CDR3 length: 13 amino acids. Germline V lookup: CDR1 SNHLY, CDR2 FYNNEI. The CDR3 protein is CASSQQAEETQHF. CDR3 coding DNA: TGTGCCAGCAGCCAACAGGCGGAAGAGACCCAGCACTTC.

This clonotype was counted ten times or more. The J gene is TRBJ1-6, the V gene TRBV6-1; 11 bases are a match to TRBD1. V dropped 1 base and J dropped 7; count of bases not matched to a gene: 0. In germline, CDR1 is MNHNS, CDR2 SASEGT. This CDR3 has 15 residues. The CDR3 loop is CASSEGTGGNSPLHF. The CDR3 nucleotides are TGTGCCAGCAGTGAAGGGACAGGGGGCAATTCACCCCTCCACTTT.

V is TRBV5-6 and J is TRBJ1-1, with TRBD1 as a possible D gene (6 bases). The CDR3 is 15 amino acids. Germline V gene lookup returns CDR1 SGHDT and CDR2 YYEEEE. Trimming cost V 3 bases and J 0 bases, with 12 bases left between them. CDR3 nucleotides: TGTGCCAGCAGCTACGGGGGCATTATGAACACTGAAGCTTTCTTT. Translated: CASSYGGIMNTEAFF.

This clonotype occurred a few times. V usage is TRBV25-1 and J usage is TRBJ2-5; D is uncertain. The CDR3 consists of 11 residues. V lost 6 bases to trimming and J lost 5 bases, with 7 bases between them. Germline lookup yields CDR1 MGHDK and CDR2 SYGVNS. The CDR3, as DNA: TGTGCCAGCAGGGATGGGGAGACCCAGTACTTC. This encodes CASRDGETQYF.

The chain joins TRBV19 to TRBJ2-5; D may be TRBD2 (7 bases). The CDR3 sequence is 16 residues long. The germline gives CDR1 LNHDA, CDR2 SQIVND (reference sequence). Trimming stripped 9 bases from V and 4 bases from J, with 24 bases between. The CDR3 protein is CASSPWEGVFRETQYF. The CDR3, as DNA: TGTGCCAGCAGCCCCTGGGAGGGGGTATTTCGAGAGACCCAGTACTTC. Filled out from reference TRBV19 and TRBJ2-5, the complete variable domain reads DGGITQSPKYLFRKEGQNVTLSCEQNLNHDAMYWYRQDPGQGLRLIYYSQIVNDFQKGDIAEGYSVSREKKESFPLTVTSAQKNPTAFYLCASSPWEGVFRETQYFGPGTRLLVL.

The table lists this clonotype with many counts. V usage is TRBV20-1 and J usage is TRBJ1-5; TRBD1 might be the D (6 bases). V lost 0 bases, J lost 4 bases, and 16 bases lay in between. Per germline, CDR1 DFQATT and CDR2 SNEGSKA (reference sequence). The CDR3 loop spans 16 amino acids. This CDR3 is CSARDGGTRGNQPQHF. The CDR3 DNA is TGCAGTGCTAGAGATGGAGGGACTAGGGGGAATCAGCCCCAGCATTTT.

The rearrangement uses TRBV10-3 and TRBJ2-6; 7 nucleotides line up with TRBD1. From germline, CDR1 is ENHRY and CDR2 SYGVKD. Germline trimming cut 3 bases from V and 1 base from J; bases unmatched to any gene: 6. The CDR3 length is 17 residues. In DNA form, the CDR3 reads TGTGCCATCAGTGAAGGACAGGTGGGATCTGGGGCCAACGTCCTGACTTTC. It is translated as CAISEGQVGSGANVLTF.

This clonotype was seen more than once but under ten times. The genes are TRBV7-8 and TRBJ2-1, with 14 bases lining up with TRBD2. J gave up 9 bases and V 5 bases, and 12 bases lay outside the gene matches. From germline, CDR1 is SGHVS and CDR2 FQNEAQ. The CDR3 spans 17 residues. The CDR3 coding sequence is TGTGCCAGCAGCCTCGGACTAGCGGGAGGTTGGCTCAGTGAGCAGTTCTTC. Protein: CASSLGLAGGWLSEQFF. Based on the CDR3 plus reference TRBV7-8 and TRBJ2-1, the full variable domain is GAGVSQSPRYKVAKRGQDVALRCDPISGHVSLFWYQQALGQGPEFLTYFQNEAQLDKSGLPSDRFFAERPEGSVSTLKIQRTQQEDSAVYLCASSLGLAGGWLSEQFFGPGTRLTVL.

The V call is TRBV6-5, the J call TRBJ1-1; 7 bases fit TRBD1. CDR1 is MNHEY, CDR2 SVGAGI, per germline. The ends lost 2 bases at V and 8 bases at J; junction bases unmatched: 5. This CDR3 region has 13 residues. DNA for the CDR3: TGTGCCAGCAGTTACGTCGGGGACAGCGAAGCTTTCTTT. Its protein product is CASSYVGDSEAFF.

This clonotype was observed a handful of times. CDR3 loop: CASSSPLAGRYEQYF. In DNA form, the CDR3 reads TGTGCCAGCAGCTCCCCCCTAGCGGGGCGATACGAGCAGTACTTC. The chain uses TRBV13 and TRBJ2-7, with 9 bases aligning to TRBD2. Germline lookup yields CDR1 PRHDT and CDR2 FYEKMQ (reference sequence). CDR3 length: 15 amino acids. The trim removed 4 bases at V and 4 bases at J, leaving 8 bases unmatched. Variable domain in full (rest from reference TRBV13 and TRBJ2-7): AAGVIQSPRHLIKEKRETATLKCYPIPRHDTVYWYQQGPGQDPQFLISFYEKMQSDKGSIPDRFSAQQFSDYHSELNMSSLELGDSALYFCASSSPLAGRYEQYFGPGTRLTVT.

DNA for the CDR3: TGCAGTGTGACCGACGGGGGGGCTGGTGGGGAGCAGTACTTC. This encodes CSVTDGGAGGEQYF. The rearrangement uses TRBV20-1 and TRBJ2-7; 8 nucleotides align to TRBD2. The CDR3 sequence is 14 residues long. V lost 7 bases and J lost 7; bases outside the gene matches: 15. Germline V gene sequence: CDR1 DFQATT, CDR2 SNEGSKA (reference sequence).

This sequence joins TRBV7-2 and TRBJ2-7; no firm D call. The CDR3 loop spans 13 amino acids. Germline-derived CDR1 and CDR2 are SGHTA and FQGNSA. V was clipped by 0 bases and J by 1 base, with 4 bases between them. The DNA of the CDR3 is TGTGCCAGCAGCTTAGCCGCTTCCTACGAGCAGTACTTC. Translated, it gives CASSLAASYEQYF.

The chain recombines TRBV9 with TRBJ2-1; TRBD2 aligns across 7 bases. V dropped 2 bases and J dropped 9; count of bases not matched to a gene: 14. This CDR3 spans 16 amino acids. Germline V lookup: CDR1 SGDLS, CDR2 YYNGEE. The CDR3 DNA is TGTGCCAGCAGCGTTGGGGGGGGAGCATCTCTCGGTGAGCAGTTCTTC. It yields the protein CASSVGGGASLGEQFF.

This clonotype was seen a few times. The chain employs TRBV19 and TRBJ1-5; D is unresolved. There are 15 residues in the CDR3. V lost 6 bases to trimming and J lost 1 base, with 13 bases between them. From germline, CDR1 is LNHDA and CDR2 SQIVND (reference sequence). CDR3: CASSLTRQSNQPQHF. The CDR3 region has the DNA TGTGCCAGTAGCTTAACCCGGCAGAGCAATCAGCCCCAGCATTTT.

This clonotype was seen many times. The gene calls are TRBV5-1 and TRBJ2-5; TRBD2 aligns across 12 bases. The CDR3 is 17 residues long. V shed 3 bases, J shed 2 bases, and the junction held 8 bases outside the gene matches. Germline values: CDR1 SGHRS, CDR2 YFSETQ. The CDR3 loop reads CASSYRGLAGSQETQYF. The CDR3, as DNA: TGCGCCAGCAGCTACCGTGGACTAGCGGGATCTCAAGAGACCCAGTACTTC.

With respect to this clonotype: Mismatch with germline at one junction end may stem from a read error. This chain joins TRBV5-1 and TRBJ1-6; D not resolved. CDR1 and CDR2 from the germline V gene are SGHRS and YFSETQ. The CDR3 loop spans 12 amino acids. CDR3 sequence (DNA): TGCGCCAGCAGCTCATTAAATTCATCCCTCCACTTT. This codes for CASSSLNSSLHF. Full variable domain (remainder filled in from reference TRBV5-1 and TRBJ1-6): KAGVTQTPRYLIKTRGQQVTLSCSPISGHRSVSWYQQTPGQGLQFLFEYFSETQRNKGNFPGRFSGRQFSNSRSEMNVSTLELGDSALYLCASSSLNSSLHFGNGTRLTVT.

The chain couples TRBV7-8 to TRBJ2-3; 12 bases are shared with TRBD2. This CDR3 is 16 amino acids long. CDR1 is SGHVS and CDR2 is FQNEAQ in the germline V gene. Trimming cost V 10 bases and J 2 bases; bases outside gene matches: 10. CDR3 bases: TGTGCCACCTGCCTACTAGCGGGAGGCGCCACAGATACGCAGTATTTT. Translating it yields CATCLLAGGATDTQYF. Looking up the rest from reference TRBV7-8 and TRBJ2-3 gives the full variable domain: GAGVSQSPRYKVAKRGQDVALRCDPISGHVSLFWYQQALGQGPEFLTYFQNEAQLDKSGLPSDRFFAERPEGSVSTLKIQRTQQEDSAVYLCATCLLAGGATDTQYFGPGTRLTVL.

The chain is built from TRBV28 and TRBJ2-7; TRBD2 matches at 8 bases. Germline V lookup: CDR1 MDHEN, CDR2 SYDVKM. The CDR3 has 13 residues. J gave up 9 bases and V 1 base, and 5 bases lay outside the gene matches. CDR3 loop: CASSLFGRGGQYF. CDR3 DNA: TGTGCCAGCAGTTTATTCGGGAGGGGTGGGCAGTACTTC.

There are a few counts of this clonotype. The rearrangement links TRBV12-5 to TRBJ1-1; D not resolved. From germline, CDR1 is LGHNT and CDR2 FRNRAP. V was clipped by 2 bases and J by 1 base, with 5 bases between them. The CDR3 sequence is 13 residues long. The CDR3 DNA is TGTGCTAGTGGTTTGCCACCGAACACTGAAGCTTTCTTT. Translating it yields CASGLPPNTEAFF.

This clonotype has a handful of counts. The J gene is TRBJ2-3, the V gene TRBV6-5; D is possibly TRBD1 (5 bases). CDR1 is MNHEY, CDR2 SVGAGI, per germline. This CDR3 comprises 14 residues. Trimming cost V 6 bases and J 1 base, with 11 bases left between them. In nucleotides, the CDR3 is TGTGCCAGCAGCCCCCAGGGCGGCACAGATACGCAGTATTTT. As protein: CASSPQGGTDTQYF.